Listed here are 5 T cell receptor beta chains from one sample, sequenced in a study of T cells in Graves' hyperthyroidism and ophthalmopathy. Regions amplified from RNA transcripts were the TCR beta CDR3 regions. The TCR CDR3 first-round RT-PCR relied on the HTBI primer set. From the multiplex PCR reads, TCRdb called clonotypes with MiXCR, one entry per CDR3 protein. The sample records 700,000 to 850,000 distinct CDR3 sequences, roughly 32% being singletons. The sequencing sample was made of blood. Receptors were obtained from a middle-aged woman with Graves' hyperthyroidism.

This clonotype was counted ten times or more. The chain combines TRBV29-1 with TRBJ2-2; no clear D. Deletions cut 5 bases from V and 5 bases from J, with 9 bases between. The CDR3 consists of 12 residues. The V gene's germline CDR1 is SQVTM and CDR2 ANQGSEA. CDR3 protein: CSVYLITGELFF. The CDR3 DNA is TGCAGCGTTTACCTTATAACCGGGGAGCTGTTTTTT.

In regard to this clonotype: A read error may be the cause here, since a much bigger clone is one base away. The DNA of the CDR3 is TGTGCCAGCACCGAACAGCGGATGAGTCGCTACACCTTC. Translating gives CASTEQRMSRYTF. The chain recombines TRBV7-2 with TRBJ1-2; D is unresolved. From germline, CDR1 is SGHTA and CDR2 FQGNSA. Trimming took 7 bases from V and 9 from J, leaving 18 bases between them. This CDR3 has 13 residues.

This clonotype was recorded at least ten times. The rearrangement joins TRBV5-5 to TRBJ2-5; D gene ambiguous. Germline V gene data show CDR1 as SGHKS and CDR2 as YYEKEE (reference sequence). The CDR3 totals 12 residues. V was cut by 2 bases and J by 5 bases, with 7 bases left in between. The CDR3 nucleotides are TGTGCCAGCAGCTTATTTGACGAGACCCAGTACTTC. It is translated as CASSLFDETQYF.

V is TRBV5-1 and J is TRBJ1-1; a weak D match, TRBD1 (5 bases). CDR3 length: 13 residues. V lost 6 bases and J lost 5, with 14 bases in between. Looked up from germline, CDR1 is SGHRS and CDR2 is YFSETQ. CDR3: CASISPGGTEAFF. The DNA for the CDR3 is TGCGCCAGCATCTCTCCCGGGGGGACTGAAGCTTTCTTT.

This clonotype showed up many times. CDR3: CASSRTGGSPLHF. CDR3 coding DNA: TGTGCCAGCAGCCGGACGGGAGGATCACCCCTCCACTTT. The gene calls are TRBV14 and TRBJ1-6, with no clear D. V was cut by 4 bases and J by 10 bases, with 11 bases left in between. The CDR3 consists of 13 residues. The V gene's germline CDR1 is SGHDN and CDR2 FVKESK.